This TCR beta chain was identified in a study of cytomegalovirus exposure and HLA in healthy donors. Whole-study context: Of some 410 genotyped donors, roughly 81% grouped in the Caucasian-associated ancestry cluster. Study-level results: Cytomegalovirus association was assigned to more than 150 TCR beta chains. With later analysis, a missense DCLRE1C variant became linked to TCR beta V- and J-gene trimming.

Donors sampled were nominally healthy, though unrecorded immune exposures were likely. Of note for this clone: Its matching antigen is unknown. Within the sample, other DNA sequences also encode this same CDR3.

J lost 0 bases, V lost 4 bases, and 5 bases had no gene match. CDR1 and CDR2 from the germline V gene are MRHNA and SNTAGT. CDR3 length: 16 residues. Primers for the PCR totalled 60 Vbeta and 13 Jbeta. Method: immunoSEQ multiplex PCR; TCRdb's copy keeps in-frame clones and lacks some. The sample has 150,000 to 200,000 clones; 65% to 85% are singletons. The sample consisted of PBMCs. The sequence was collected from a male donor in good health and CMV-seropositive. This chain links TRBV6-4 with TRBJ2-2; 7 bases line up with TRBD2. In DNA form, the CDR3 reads TGTGCCAGCAGTGCCCAGCGGGGCGCGAACACCGGGGAGCTGTTTTTT. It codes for CASSAQRGANTGELFF.